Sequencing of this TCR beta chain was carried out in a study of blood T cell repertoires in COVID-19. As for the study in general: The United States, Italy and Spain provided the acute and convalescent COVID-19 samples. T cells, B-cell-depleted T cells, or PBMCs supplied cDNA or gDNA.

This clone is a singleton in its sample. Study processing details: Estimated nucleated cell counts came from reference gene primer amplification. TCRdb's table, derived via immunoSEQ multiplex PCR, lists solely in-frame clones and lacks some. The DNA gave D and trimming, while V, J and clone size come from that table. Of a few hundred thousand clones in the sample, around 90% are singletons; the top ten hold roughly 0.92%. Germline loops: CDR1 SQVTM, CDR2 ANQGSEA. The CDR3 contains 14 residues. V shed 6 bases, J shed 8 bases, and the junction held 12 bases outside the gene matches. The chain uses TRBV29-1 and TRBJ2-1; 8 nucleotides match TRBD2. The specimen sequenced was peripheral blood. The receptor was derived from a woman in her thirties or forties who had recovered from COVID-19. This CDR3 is CSVAGTRGVDEQFF. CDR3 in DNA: TGCAGCGTGGCCGGGACTAGGGGGGTGGATGAGCAGTTCTTC.